Shown below are 25 T cell receptor beta chains from a single sample sequenced in a study of blood T cell repertoires in COVID-19. Clones were sequenced by immunoSEQ multiplex PCR, and TCRdb holds only the in-frame ones, with some missing. This repertoire shows 130,000 to 150,000 clones, less than 85% found once; its top ten account for approximately 5.8%. The sequencing sample was made of peripheral blood. The receptors originated from a human donor in a cohort sampled during active COVID-19.

CDR3 sequence (DNA): TGTGCCAGCAGCTCGGGACTAGTCAACGAGCAGTACTTC. It is translated as CASSSGLVNEQYF. V usage is TRBV5-4 and J usage is TRBJ2-7; TRBD2 agrees at 8 bases. The CDR3 loop spans 13 amino acids. The junction had 4 bases not matched to a gene; V was cut back by 3 bases and J by 5 bases. Looked up from germline, CDR1 is SGHNT and CDR2 is YYREEE (reference sequence).

V gene TRBV4-1 combines with J gene TRBJ2-7; D remains ambiguous. This CDR3 region has 13 residues. The V gene lost 0 bases and the J gene lost 6 bases, with 9 bases spanning the gap. In germline, CDR1 is MGHRA, CDR2 YSYEKL. The CDR3 coding sequence is TGCGCCAGCAGCCAAGATCCAGAACGCGAGCAGTACTTC. Amino acid sequence: CASSQDPEREQYF.

V is TRBV4-3 and J is TRBJ2-2; D remains unclear. This CDR3 has 15 amino acids. Germline-derived CDR1 and CDR2 are LGHNA and YSLEER. Trimming took 3 bases from V and 2 from J, leaving 10 bases between them. Here the CDR3 reads CASSQTRPNTGELFF. The CDR3 region has the DNA TGCGCCAGCAGCCAGACCAGGCCAAACACCGGGGAGCTGTTTTTT.

This rearrangement joins TRBV6-6 to TRBJ2-1; 8 nucleotides line up with TRBD1. The junction had 6 bases not matched to a gene; V was cut back by 6 bases and J by 2 bases. The germline V gene has CDR1 MNHNY and CDR2 SVGAGI (reference sequence). The CDR3 is 15 amino acids. This CDR3 is CASSRTGPPYNEQFF. The CDR3 coding sequence is TGTGCCAGCAGCCGGACAGGGCCGCCCTACAATGAGCAGTTCTTC.

CDR3 bases: TGTGCCAGCAGCCCAGGGACTAGCGGGGTCTACAATGAGCAGTTCTTC. Its translation: CASSPGTSGVYNEQFF. This chain uses TRBV5-8 with TRBJ2-1, with TRBD2 matching over 13 bases. The CDR3 extends over 16 amino acids. With V trimmed by 4 bases and J by 3 bases, 4 bases remained unmatched. Germline CDR1 is SGHTS and CDR2 is YDEGEE.

CDR3: CASSPDRRAGLNTEAFF. Here the CDR3 DNA reads TGCGCCAGCAGCCCCGACCGGAGGGCAGGGTTGAACACTGAAGCTTTCTTT. The V gene is TRBV4-1, the J gene TRBJ1-1, with a possible D match to TRBD1 (5 bases). The CDR3 runs to 17 residues. Looked up from germline, CDR1 is MGHRA and CDR2 is YSYEKL. V gave up 4 bases and J gave up 0 bases, with 18 bases separating them.

The rearrangement links TRBV5-1 to TRBJ2-1; 8 nucleotides agree with TRBD2. Germline loops: CDR1 SGHRS, CDR2 YFSETQ. V shed 10 bases, J shed 6 bases, and the junction held 12 bases outside the gene matches. The CDR3 has 14 amino acids. CDR3 amino acids: CAPGSGGTRNEQFF. Here the CDR3 DNA reads TGCGCCCCCGGATCGGGGGGGACCCGCAATGAGCAGTTCTTC.

The chain combines TRBV5-4 with TRBJ2-7, with 10 bases fitting TRBD2. Unmatched junction bases numbered 5, after V lost 0 bases and J lost 5 bases. CDR1 is SGHNT and CDR2 is YYREEE in the germline V gene (reference sequence). The CDR3 is made up of 15 amino acids. The chain's CDR3 is CASSLEAGGPHEQYF. In nucleotides, the CDR3 is TGTGCCAGCAGCTTGGAAGCGGGGGGGCCCCACGAGCAGTACTTC.

This clone was detected only once. V gene TRBV9 combines with J gene TRBJ2-7; 9 nucleotides line up with TRBD2. The CDR3 is 14 amino acids. The germline gives CDR1 SGDLS, CDR2 YYNGEE. The ends lost 0 bases at V and 4 bases at J; junction bases unmatched: 2. DNA of the CDR3: TGTGCCAGCAGCGTAGGTCTAGCGGGGTACGAGCAGTACTTC. Its translation: CASSVGLAGYEQYF.

This clone was detected once. This chain connects TRBV10-2 to TRBJ2-7; perhaps TRBD2 as D (5 bases). Trimming took 3 bases from V and 7 from J, leaving 16 bases between them. The CDR3 has 14 amino acids. Germline loops: CDR1 WSHSY, CDR2 SAAADI. The CDR3 spells CASSDLKRAGEQYF. CDR3 sequence (DNA): TGCGCCAGCAGTGATCTGAAGAGGGCCGGGGAGCAGTACTTC.

This clone was seen a handful of times. The V gene is TRBV10-3, the J gene TRBJ2-1; the match to TRBD2 covers 12 bases. V shed 5 bases and J 6 bases; nucleotides not matched to a gene: 8. Germline loops: CDR1 ENHRY, CDR2 SYGVKD. The CDR3 runs 16 residues. The CDR3: CAISPAGTSGFNEQFF. CDR3 nucleotide sequence: TGTGCCATCAGTCCGGCCGGGACTAGCGGGTTCAATGAGCAGTTCTTC.

The chain links TRBV6-6 to TRBJ2-5; the D is unclear. Trimming removed 4 bases from V and 4 bases from J, with 13 bases in between. This CDR3 comprises 14 residues. Germline loops: CDR1 MNHNY, CDR2 SVGAGI (reference sequence). The chain's CDR3 is CASSSRQGGETQYF. CDR3 in DNA: TGTGCCAGCAGTTCCCGTCAAGGCGGAGAGACCCAGTACTTC.

This clone was seen only once. The rearrangement joins TRBV19 to TRBJ2-1, with TRBD2 matching over 10 bases. V was clipped by 7 bases and J by 0 bases; unmatched bases: 6. The CDR3 is 16 residues long. Germline V gene sequence: CDR1 LNHDA, CDR2 SQIVND (reference sequence). The CDR3, as DNA: TGTGCCAGTAAACGACTAGCGGGTAGCTCCTACAATGAGCAGTTCTTC. Its protein product is CASKRLAGSSYNEQFF.

This chain connects TRBV11-3 to TRBJ2-3; 11 bases line up with TRBD2. The CDR3 is 16 residues long. The V and J ends lost 3 bases and 3 bases, in that order; junction bases with no gene match: 5. Germline CDR1 and CDR2: SGHNT and YENEEA. As DNA, the CDR3 is TGTGCCAGCAGCTTTGGGGGGACTAGCGGAACAGATACGCAGTATTTT. Translation: CASSFGGTSGTDTQYF.

V and J are TRBV7-9 and TRBJ2-6; no definite D call. The germline V gene has CDR1 SEHNR and CDR2 FQNEAQ (reference sequence). CDR3 length equals 16 residues. Trimming took off 2 bases at V and 2 bases at J, with 10 bases between the two ends. The CDR3 DNA reads as TGTGCCAGCAGCTTAAGTCTAGGAACTGGGGCCAACGTCCTGACTTTC. Translation gives CASSLSLGTGANVLTF.

The chain is built from TRBV13 and TRBJ1-2, with D perhaps matching TRBD1 (6 bases). The CDR3 sequence is 14 residues long. CDR1 is PRHDT, CDR2 FYEKMQ, per germline (reference sequence). With 1 base removed from V and 8 bases from J, the gap between germline ends came to 14 bases. The CDR3, as DNA: TGTGCCAGCAGCTTAGCTTGGGCAGGGGTCGGCTACACCTTC. It codes for CASSLAWAGVGYTF. Full variable domain (outside the CDR3, taken from reference TRBV13 and TRBJ1-2): AAGVIQSPRHLIKEKRETATLKCYPIPRHDTVYWYQQGPGQDPQFLISFYEKMQSDKGSIPDRFSAQQFSDYHSELNMSSLELGDSALYFCASSLAWAGVGYTFGSGTRLTVV.

The J gene is TRBJ1-1, the V gene TRBV11-2; 9 bases line up with TRBD1. The CDR3 is 15 amino acids. V lost 2 bases, J lost 4 bases, and 5 bases stayed unmatched. Germline V gene data show CDR1 as SGHAT and CDR2 as FQNNGV. The DNA for the CDR3 is TGTGCCAGCAGCTTAACGGGACAGGGTCGCACTGAAGCTTTCTTT. Encoded protein: CASSLTGQGRTEAFF.

The genes are TRBV11-2 and TRBJ1-3; the match to TRBD1 covers 8 bases. Germline V gene data show CDR1 as SGHAT and CDR2 as FQNNGV. V lost 0 bases to trimming and J lost 0 bases; unmatched junction nucleotides: 4. The CDR3 consists of 17 residues. The CDR3 nucleotides are TGTGCCAGCAGCTTAGATCGGGACAGGATCTCTGGAAACACCATATATTTT. Translated, it gives CASSLDRDRISGNTIYF.

The V gene is TRBV4-3, the J gene TRBJ2-3; D is uncertain. V was shortened by 2 bases and J by 6 bases, with 12 bases between the two germline ends. This CDR3 spans 14 amino acids. The germline V gene encodes CDR1 LGHNA and CDR2 YSLEER. The CDR3 reads CASSQLVLTDTQYF. The CDR3 DNA is TGCGCCAGCAGCCAACTAGTTTTAACGGATACGCAGTATTTT.

The chain employs TRBV28 and TRBJ1-2; no clear D. Germline V gene lookup returns CDR1 MDHEN and CDR2 SYDVKM. Trimming cost V 1 base and J 4 bases, with 4 bases left between them. The CDR3 spans 12 residues. As DNA, the CDR3 is TGTGCCAGCAGTTTATCCCTCTATGGCTACACCTTC. Translation: CASSLSLYGYTF.

This chain uses TRBV12-2 with TRBJ1-4. TRBV12-2 is described as a pseudogene. The CDR3 loop spans 17 amino acids. CDR3 nucleotide sequence: TGTGCAAGTCGCTTAGCGTGTCTCCGGGTCTGTAATGAAAAACTGTTTTTT. This translates into CASRLACLRVCNEKLFF.

The V call is TRBV19, the J call TRBJ2-7; TRBD2 is a possible D gene (5 bases). Germline CDR1 and CDR2: LNHDA and SQIVND (reference sequence). V lost 3 bases, J lost 7 bases, and 16 bases lay in between. The CDR3 is made up of 14 amino acids. CDR3 loop: CASSIKDGTGEQYF. The CDR3 DNA follows: TGTGCCAGTAGTATTAAGGACGGCACGGGGGAGCAGTACTTC.

This sequence joins TRBV29-1 and TRBJ1-2; D unresolved. Looked up from germline, CDR1 is SQVTM and CDR2 is ANQGSEA. Trimming shortened V by 4 bases and J by 5 bases, and 8 bases separated the two germline ends. The CDR3 is 11 amino acids. CDR3 residues: CSVGSVYGYTF. CDR3 nucleotide sequence: TGCAGCGTTGGGTCGGTGTATGGCTACACCTTC.

The chain joins TRBV30 to TRBJ1-6; 7 bases are a match to TRBD1. Germline V gene lookup returns CDR1 GTSNPN and CDR2 SVGIG (reference sequence). The ends lost 0 bases at V and 8 bases at J; junction bases unmatched: 4. This CDR3 comprises 14 residues. CDR3 amino acids: CAWSVSRGDSPLHF. The CDR3 DNA reads TGTGCCTGGAGTGTATCCAGGGGGGATTCACCCCTCCACTTT.

This clone was seen only a few times. This chain links TRBV2 with TRBJ2-3; 12 nucleotides match TRBD2. The V gene's germline CDR1 is SNHLY and CDR2 FYNNEI. V gave up 8 bases and J gave up 8 bases; unmatched junction bases: 14. This CDR3 comprises 16 residues. DNA for the CDR3: TGTGCCAGCCGGCCCTTGACTAGCGGGGGAGGAGGTACGCAGTATTTT. Its protein product is CASRPLTSGGGGTQYF.